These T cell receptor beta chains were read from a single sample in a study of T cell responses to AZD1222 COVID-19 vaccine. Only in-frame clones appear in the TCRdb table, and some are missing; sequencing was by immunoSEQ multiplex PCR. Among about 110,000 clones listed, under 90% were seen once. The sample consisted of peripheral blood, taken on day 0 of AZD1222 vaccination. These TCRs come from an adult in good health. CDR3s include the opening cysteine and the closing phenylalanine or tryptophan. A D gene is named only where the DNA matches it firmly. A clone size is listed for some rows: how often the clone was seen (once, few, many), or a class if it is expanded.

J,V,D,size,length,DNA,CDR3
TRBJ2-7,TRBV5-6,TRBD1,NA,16,TGTGCCAGCAGCTTGGTTGGACAGGCGGCCTCCTACGAGCAGTACTTC,CASSLVGQAASYEQYF
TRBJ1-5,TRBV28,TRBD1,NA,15,TGTGCCAGCAGTCCGGGGACAGGGGGTGTTCAGCCCCAGCATTTT,CASSPGTGGVQPQHF
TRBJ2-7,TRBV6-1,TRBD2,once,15,TGTGCCAGCAGTGAAGTGAGCGGGAGGGCCAGCGAGCAGTACTTC,CASSEVSGRASEQYF
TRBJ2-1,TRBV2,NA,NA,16,TGTGCCAGCAGTGAACCCGGACATTTCTCCTACAATGAGCAGTTCTTC,CASSEPGHFSYNEQFF
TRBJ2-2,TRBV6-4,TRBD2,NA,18,TGTGCCAGCAGTGACACTGGACTAGCGGAGTCGAACACCGGGGAGCTGTTTTTT,CASSDTGLAESNTGELFF
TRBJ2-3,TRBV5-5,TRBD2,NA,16,TGTGCCAGCAGCCTGGGACTAGCGGGGAACACAGATACGCAGTATTTT,CASSLGLAGNTDTQYF
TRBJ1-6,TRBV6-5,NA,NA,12,TGTGCCAGTTACTCCCAGGGGTCACCCCTCCACTTT,CASYSQGSPLHF
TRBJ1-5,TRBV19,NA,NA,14,TGTGCCAGTAGTATAGAACCGGGTTGGAAGCCCCAGCATTTT,CASSIEPGWKPQHF
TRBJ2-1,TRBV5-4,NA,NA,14,TGTGCCTTGTACCTACAAAGCTCCTACAATGAGCAGTTCTTC,CALYLQSSYNEQFF
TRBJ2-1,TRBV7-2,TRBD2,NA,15,TGTGCCAGCAGCCCTAGCGGGAGGCCTTACAATGAGCAGTTCTTC,CASSPSGRPYNEQFF
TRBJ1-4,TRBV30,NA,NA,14,TGTGCCTGGAGGCCGGGACAAGCCCAGGAAAAACTGTTTTTT,CAWRPGQAQEKLFF
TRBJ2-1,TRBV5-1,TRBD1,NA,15,TGCGCCAGCAGCTTGGAGGGGGCGACCTACAATGAGCAGTTCTTC,CASSLEGATYNEQFF
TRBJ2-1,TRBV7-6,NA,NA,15,TGTGCCAGCAGCTTAGGAGGGGGGGTTTACAATGAGCAGTTCTTC,CASSLGGGVYNEQFF
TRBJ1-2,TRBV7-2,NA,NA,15,TGTGCCAGCAGCCCCAACCTAGATGGGTACTATGGCTACACCTTC,CASSPNLDGYYGYTF
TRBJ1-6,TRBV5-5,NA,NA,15,TGTGCCAGCAGCTTGGGAGGTGAGGGGAATTCACCCCTCCACTTT,CASSLGGEGNSPLHF
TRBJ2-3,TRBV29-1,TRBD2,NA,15,TGCAGCGTTCCCCCGGCGGGAGTGGGCACAGATACGCAGTATTTT,CSVPPAGVGTDTQYF
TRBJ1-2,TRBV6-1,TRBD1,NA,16,TGTGCCAGCAGTGAAGATGGGGGACAGGGAGTATATGGCTACACCTTC,CASSEDGGQGVYGYTF
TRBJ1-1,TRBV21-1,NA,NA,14,TGTGCCAGCACCCCCGGGCCAGGGTGGGGTGAAGCTTTCTTT,CASTPGPGWGEAFF
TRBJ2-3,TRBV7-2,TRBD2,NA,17,TGTGCCAGCAGCTTGGGGTTAGCGGGAGGGCCGGGGGATACGCAGTATTTT,CASSLGLAGGPGDTQYF
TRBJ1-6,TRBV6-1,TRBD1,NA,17,TGTGCCAGCAGTGAATTCTTGGTGGGACAGAACTTTTCACCCCTCCACTTT,CASSEFLVGQNFSPLHF
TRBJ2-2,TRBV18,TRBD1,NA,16,TGTGCCAGCTCACCAAAAGGACAGGGGAGCACCGGGGAGCTGTTTTTT,CASSPKGQGSTGELFF
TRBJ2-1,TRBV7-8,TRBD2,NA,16,TGTGCCAGCAGCTTAGGAGTGGGACTAGAATACAATGAGCAGTTCTTC,CASSLGVGLEYNEQFF
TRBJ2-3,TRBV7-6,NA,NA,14,TGTGCCAGCAGCTCCCTTACCAGCACAGATACGCAGTATTTT,CASSSLTSTDTQYF
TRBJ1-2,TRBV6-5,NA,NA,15,TGTGCCAGCAGTACCCTGCTGACAGGAATCTATGGCTACACCTTC,CASSTLLTGIYGYTF
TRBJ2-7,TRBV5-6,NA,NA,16,TGTGCCAGCAGCTTGGGGCCAGGGATAGGGGCCTACGAGCAGTACTTC,CASSLGPGIGAYEQYF
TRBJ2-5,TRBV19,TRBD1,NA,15,TGTGCCAGTAGTATAGACCACAGGGGTGGAGAGACCCAGTACTTC,CASSIDHRGGETQYF
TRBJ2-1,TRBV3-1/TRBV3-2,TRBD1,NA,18,TGTGCCAGCAGCACGATCCATCGACGGACAGGGGAAGGCAATGAGCAGTTCTTC,CASSTIHRRTGEGNEQFF
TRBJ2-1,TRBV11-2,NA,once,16,TGTGCCAGCAGCCGGCCGTACTTGGGCTCCTACAATGAGCAGTTCTTC,CASSRPYLGSYNEQFF
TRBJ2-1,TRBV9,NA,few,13,TGTGCCAGCATGAGACGGGAGTTCGGTGAGCAGTTCTTC,CASMRREFGEQFF
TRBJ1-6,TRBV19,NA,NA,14,TGTGCCAGTAAAGAGGACCCGGCCGAAAAAGCCCTCCACTTT,CASKEDPAEKALHF
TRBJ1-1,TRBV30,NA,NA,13,TGTGCCTGGACCGGCCAGTCGGCCGGTGGAGGTTTCTTT,CAWTGQSAGGGFF
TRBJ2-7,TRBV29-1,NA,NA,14,TGCAGCGTTGATGATGGCAGGGGACACTACGAGCAGTACTTC,CSVDDGRGHYEQYF
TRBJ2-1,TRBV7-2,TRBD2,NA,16,TGTGCCAGCAGCTTAGCGGGGACTAGCGGTGACAATGAGCAGTTCTTC,CASSLAGTSGDNEQFF
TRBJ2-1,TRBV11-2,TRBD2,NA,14,TGTGCCAGCAGCGAGCGGGAGTGGTATAATGAGCAGTTCTTC,CASSEREWYNEQFF
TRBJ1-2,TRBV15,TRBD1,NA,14,TGTGCCACCAGCCTTCCGGACAGGAACTATGGCTACACCTTC,CATSLPDRNYGYTF
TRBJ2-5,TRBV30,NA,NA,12,TGTGCCTGGAGTGTGGCTGGGGAGACCCAGTACTTC,CAWSVAGETQYF
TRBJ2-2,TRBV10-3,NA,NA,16,TGTGCCATCAAAGTGGGTGATAACACCAACACCGGGGAGCTGTTTTTT,CAIKVGDNTNTGELFF
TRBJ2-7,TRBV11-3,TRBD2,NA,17,TGTGCCAGCAGCGCACCGGGACCGGGAGGCTACTGCTACGAGCAGTACTTC,CASSAPGPGGYCYEQYF
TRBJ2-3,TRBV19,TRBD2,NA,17,TGTGCCAGTAGTATTAGCGGTCTAGCGGGAGGATCAGATACGCAGTATTTT,CASSISGLAGGSDTQYF
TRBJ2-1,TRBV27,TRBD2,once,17,TGTGCCAGCAGTTACGGACTAGCGGGGGCCACCAGGAATGAGCAGTTCTTC,CASSYGLAGATRNEQFF
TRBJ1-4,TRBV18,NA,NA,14,TGTGCCAGCTCACCTGGCGCAACTAATGAAAAACTGTTTTTT,CASSPGATNEKLFF
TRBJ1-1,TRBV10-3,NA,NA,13,TGTGCCATCGCCCCCCAGGGGCGAAGTTCGGCTTTCTTT,CAIAPQGRSSAFF
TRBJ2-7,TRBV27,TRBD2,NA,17,TGTGCCAGCAGTTACCCTCGCCGCGACCGGGAGGTGGACGAGCAGTACTTC,CASSYPRRDREVDEQYF